The T cell receptor beta chain under discussion was sequenced for a study of OX40 agonist ivuxolimab in advanced cancers. About the research overall: Head and neck, renal cell, melanoma or hepatocellular carcinoma were the cancers that dose-escalation patients had.

Study results and caveats: CD4+ and CD8+ blood T cells expanded clonally by week 6 at 0.1 to 3.0 mg/kg. Which antigen the expanded peripheral T cells recognized is unknown.

Data came from immunoSEQ multiplex PCR; TCRdb stores just in-frame clones and leaves some out. Counted here are approximately 76,000 clones, around nine tenths occurring once; the ten biggest clones make up approximately 0.66%. Comments on this clone: Antigen unknown.

The sample in question was CD4+ or CD8+ T cells sorted from blood, obtained in a trial of the OX40 agonist ivuxolimab. The clonotype was recovered from an adult with an advanced solid tumor such as melanoma, head and neck, liver or kidney cancer.

The CDR3 DNA is TGTGCCAGCAGTTACGTGGTAAAAGGCGAGCAGTACTTC. Translation gives CASSYVVKGEQYF. V usage is TRBV6-5 and J usage is TRBJ2-7, with unresolved D. V was pared by 2 bases and J by 6 bases, with 11 bases between. Germline V CDR1 and CDR2: MNHEY, SVGAGI. CDR3 length equals 13 residues.